The 22 T cell receptor beta chains given below trace back to one sample, sequenced in a study of shared clonotypes between healthy human individuals (TCRdb year 2020). Receptor libraries were prepared by the immunoSEQ multiplex PCR assay. Sourced from immuneACCESS, this table was stored by TCRdb with only in-frame sequences that have V and J called. A share of the clones is absent; for the studies checked, an unresolved V gene accounts for under half, and the remainder has no known explanation. Recorded for this sample are about 600,000 clones; around 95% of them occurred a single time. In total, the top ten clones hold about 0.11% of the sample. For the CD8 naive samples, CD45RO-negative cells were positively selected for CCR7, yielding a CD45RA+CCR7+ population from which TemRA cells were excluded. Sequencing was done on a sample of naive CD8+ T cells sorted from blood. What the cell subset or site label conveys for this sample: CD45RA+CCR7+. Source of these receptors: a woman aged 25 to 39 in good health.

This clone came up once. The V and J genes are TRBV30 and TRBJ2-5, with D possibly being TRBD1 (6 bases). CDR3 size: 11 residues. Germline-derived CDR1 and CDR2 are GTSNPN and SVGIG (reference sequence). CDR3 DNA sequence: TGTGCAAGGCAGGACGCAGGGGCCCAGTACTTC. This encodes CARQDAGAQYF.

This CDR3 reads CASSLDRMTGGGYGYTF. CDR3 DNA sequence: TGTGCCAGCAGCTTAGATCGGATGACAGGGGGGGGCTATGGCTACACCTTC. The chain couples TRBV11-2 to TRBJ1-2, with 9 bases matching TRBD1. Germline lookup yields CDR1 SGHAT and CDR2 FQNNGV. Trimming cost V 0 bases and J 4 bases; bases outside gene matches: 9. This CDR3 region has 17 residues.

As for this clone: Within the sample, other DNA sequences also encode this same CDR3. J is TRBJ2-7 and V is TRBV5-4; TRBD2 matches at 13 bases. J gave up 2 bases and V 4 bases, and 3 bases lay outside the gene matches. The length of the CDR3 is 15 residues. Germline V gene sequence: CDR1 SGHNT, CDR2 YYREEE (reference sequence). The CDR3 loop is CASSPGLAGPYEQYF. In nucleotides, the CDR3 is TGTGCCAGCAGCCCGGGACTAGCGGGACCCTACGAGCAGTACTTC.

The chain links TRBV12-5 to TRBJ2-7; no firm D call. The CDR3 runs 13 residues. V gave up 1 base and J gave up 5 bases, with 9 bases separating them. CDR1 and CDR2 (germline): LGHNT, FRNRAP. Here the CDR3 DNA reads TGTGCTAGTGGTTTGGACAGTCTCAACGAGCAGTACTTC. Translated: CASGLDSLNEQYF.

The rearrangement joins TRBV18 to TRBJ2-3; 9 bases are shared with TRBD2. The junction had 14 bases not matched to a gene; V was cut back by 4 bases and J by 6 bases. CDR3 size: 17 residues. Per the germline V gene, CDR1 is KGHSH and CDR2 is LQKENI. CDR3 in amino acids: CASSLSLAGRTRDTQYF. As DNA, the CDR3 is TGTGCCAGCTCACTTTCTCTAGCGGGGCGCACGAGGGATACGCAGTATTTT.

Points on this clone: At the DNA level, this CDR3 is encoded by other sequences in the same sample as well. The chain recombines TRBV4-1 with TRBJ2-1; D unresolved. CDR3 length: 13 residues. Germline V gene lookup returns CDR1 MGHRA and CDR2 YSYEKL. Trimming left V 1 base short and J 4 bases short, with 5 bases between. CDR3 nucleotide sequence: TGCGCCAGCAGCCAAGCCGAGTACAATGAGCAGTTCTTC. Encoded protein: CASSQAEYNEQFF.

The CDR3 region has the DNA TGTGCCAGCAGTCCCCTGGGACAGTCCTATGGCTACACCTTC. Protein: CASSPLGQSYGYTF. The rearrangement joins TRBV6-5 to TRBJ1-2; 7 nucleotides line up with TRBD1. The CDR3 length is 14 residues. V lost 5 bases to trimming and J lost 4 bases; unmatched junction nucleotides: 7. CDR1 is MNHEY, CDR2 SVGAGI, per germline.

This clone was observed a single time. The chain joins TRBV28 to TRBJ1-1; no definite D call. The CDR3 contains 14 residues. Per the germline V gene, CDR1 is MDHEN and CDR2 is SYDVKM. Trimming took 5 bases from V and 0 from J, leaving 10 bases between them. The CDR3 loop reads CASSDLSLNTEAFF. The DNA of the CDR3 is TGTGCCAGCAGTGACCTTTCATTGAACACTGAAGCTTTCTTT.

Concerning this clone: Within the sample, other DNA sequences also encode this same CDR3. The genes are TRBV27 and TRBJ1-5; a weak D match, TRBD1 (6 bases). The CDR3 extends over 14 amino acids. V lost 5 bases and J lost 3, with 11 bases in between. Germline values: CDR1 MNHEY, CDR2 SMNVEV (reference sequence). The CDR3 loop reads CASSLRQANQPQHF. The CDR3 DNA reads as TGTGCCAGCAGTCTAAGACAGGCCAATCAGCCCCAGCATTTT.

The V gene is TRBV2, the J gene TRBJ2-1, with D possibly being TRBD1 (5 bases). The germline CDR1 and CDR2 sequences are SNHLY and FYNNEI. The V end lost 2 bases, the J end lost 9 bases, and 17 bases lay between the germline ends. This CDR3 contains 15 residues. Here the CDR3 DNA reads TGTGCCAGCAGTGAAATAGTACTCAGGGCGGTTGAGCAGTTCTTC. This translates into CASSEIVLRAVEQFF. Full variable domain (rest looked up from reference TRBV2 and TRBJ2-1): EPEVTQTPSHQVTQMGQEVILRCVPISNHLYFYWYRQILGQKVEFLVSFYNNEISEKSEIFDDQFSVERPDGSNFTLKIRSTKLEDSAMYFCASSEIVLRAVEQFFGPGTRLTVL.

The rearrangement joins TRBV27 to TRBJ2-7; perhaps TRBD2 as D (6 bases). The CDR3 contains 14 residues. V lost 7 bases and J 1 base, leaving 14 bases between the germline ends. Germline CDR1 MNHEY, CDR2 SMNVEV (reference sequence). Written as DNA, the CDR3 is TGTGCCAGCACCCCCCTGGGGGGTTCCTACGAGCAGTACTTC. Its translation is CASTPLGGSYEQYF.

This chain connects TRBV28 to TRBJ2-7, with TRBD2 matching over 10 bases. The CDR3 length is 15 residues. From germline, CDR1 is MDHEN and CDR2 SYDVKM. V shed 5 bases and J 4 bases; nucleotides not matched to a gene: 8. CDR3 in DNA: TGTGCCAGCAGTGCTTCTAGCGGGAGTCGGTACGAGCAGTACTTC. This gives the protein CASSASSGSRYEQYF.

The V gene is TRBV4-1, the J gene TRBJ1-2, with D hard to call. The CDR3 is 14 amino acids. Trimming cost V 4 bases and J 4 bases, with 13 bases left between them. Germline V gene sequence: CDR1 MGHRA, CDR2 YSYEKL. CDR3 coding DNA: TGCGCCAGCAGCCCGTCTCGGGTAGGCTATGGCTACACCTTC. This sequence encodes CASSPSRVGYGYTF.

This clone showed up just once. The V call is TRBV28, the J call TRBJ2-3, with D possibly TRBD2 on 5 matching bases. The CDR3 spans 19 residues. V lost 3 bases and J 1 base, leaving 23 bases between the germline ends. CDR1 is MDHEN and CDR2 is SYDVKM in the germline V gene. CDR3 loop: CASSFGPDNLAMGTDTQYF. The CDR3 DNA sequence: TGTGCCAGCAGTTTCGGCCCCGATAACCTAGCAATGGGCACAGATACGCAGTATTTT. Full variable domain (remainder filled in from reference TRBV28 and TRBJ2-3): DVKVTQSSRYLVKRTGEKVFLECVQDMDHENMFWYRQDPGLGLRLIYFSYDVKMKEKGDIPEGYSVSREKKERFSLILESASTNQTSMYLCASSFGPDNLAMGTDTQYFGPGTRLTVL.

The chain has TRBV10-2 and TRBJ2-6; unclear D gene. From germline, CDR1 is WSHSY and CDR2 SAAADI. The V and J ends lost 8 bases and 2 bases respectively, with 4 bases between them. The CDR3 loop spans 12 amino acids. The CDR3 bases are TGCGCCAGCGGGGCTGGGGCCAACGTCCTGACTTTC. This gives the protein CASGAGANVLTF.

This sequence joins TRBV7-3 and TRBJ2-5; D ambiguous. V was cut by 4 bases and J by 5 bases, with 11 bases left in between. The CDR3 runs to 13 residues. Germline V gives CDR1 SGHTA, CDR2 FQGTGA. As DNA, the CDR3 is TGTGCCAGCAGCTCCAGGCCGGAGGAGACCCAGTACTTC. Its translation is CASSSRPEETQYF.

V usage is TRBV4-2 and J usage is TRBJ2-7; D gene unclear. The V and J ends lost 0 bases and 0 bases respectively, with 9 bases between them. This CDR3 region has 15 residues. CDR1 is LGHNA, CDR2 YNFKEQ, per germline. CDR3 region: CASSQDQVGSYEQYF. CDR3 coding DNA: TGTGCCAGCAGCCAAGATCAGGTGGGCTCCTACGAGCAGTACTTC.

V gene TRBV4-2 combines with J gene TRBJ2-3; unclear D gene. The germline V and J ends were trimmed by 0 bases and 3 bases, with 7 bases remaining between them. This CDR3 spans 14 amino acids. Germline V gives CDR1 LGHNA, CDR2 YNFKEQ. The CDR3: CASSQDLGTDTQYF. In DNA form, the CDR3 reads TGTGCCAGCAGCCAAGATCTGGGGACAGATACGCAGTATTTT.

This chain links TRBV28 with TRBJ2-5; D gene unclear. The end of the DNA fits TRBJ2-7 better, so the J call may be wrong. Germline V CDR1 and CDR2: MDHEN, SYDVKM. CDR3 length: 11 residues. This chain's CDR3 is CASSLGNEQYF. The CDR3 DNA follows: TGTGCCAGCAGTTTGGGGAACGAGCAGTACTTC.

This chain connects TRBV6-1 to TRBJ2-3; tentatively, D is TRBD2 (5 bases). The germline CDR1 and CDR2 sequences are MNHNS and SASEGT. The length of the CDR3 is 18 residues. V lost 2 bases, J lost 0 bases, and 18 bases lay in between. The CDR3 region has the DNA TGTGCCAGCAGTGAAACTAGAATGCGAACGTCTAGCACAGATACGCAGTATTTT. Amino acids: CASSETRMRTSSTDTQYF.

J is TRBJ2-3 and V is TRBV29-1; no clear D. In germline, CDR1 is SQVTM, CDR2 ANQGSEA. This CDR3 has 18 residues. Trimming pared 6 bases from V and 0 bases from J, leaving 25 bases between. The CDR3 nucleotides read TGCAGCGTAACGGTCCAGGCGGAAGTAAGGTACAGCACAGATACGCAGTATTTT. Translated: CSVTVQAEVRYSTDTQYF.

The rearrangement links TRBV28 to TRBJ2-5; TRBD2 matches at 8 bases. The CDR3 contains 15 residues. Germline CDR1 and CDR2: MDHEN and SYDVKM. The V gene end was trimmed by 2 bases and the J gene end by 5 bases; junction bases not matched to a gene: 7. CDR3 in amino acids: CASSLDRGGRETQYF. The DNA of the CDR3 is TGTGCCAGCAGTTTAGACCGGGGGGGAAGGGAGACCCAGTACTTC.